What follows are 32 T cell receptor beta chains derived from one specimen sequenced in a study of blood T cell repertoires in COVID-19. Assay: immunoSEQ multiplex PCR; the TCRdb copy retains only in-frame clones and omits some. In the table there are about 170,000 clones, about 83% of which are singletons. The specimen was peripheral blood. These receptors came from a woman between 70 and 85 years old who had recovered from COVID-19.

The rearrangement uses TRBV7-9 and TRBJ2-1; possibly TRBD1 for D (8 bases). The length of the CDR3 is 14 residues. Germline loops: CDR1 SEHNR, CDR2 FQNEAQ (reference sequence). The V and J ends lost 8 bases and 4 bases respectively, with 15 bases between them. CDR3 sequence (DNA): TGTGCCAGCGGGGGGGACAGGACTTACAATGAGCAGTTCTTC. Protein product: CASGGDRTYNEQFF.

The V and J genes are TRBV7-2 and TRBJ2-1, with no clear D. The V gene's germline CDR1 is SGHTA and CDR2 FQGNSA. Deletions cut 1 base from V and 5 bases from J, with 6 bases between. The CDR3 sequence is 13 residues long. In DNA form, the CDR3 reads TGTGCCAGCAGCTTAGGTGCGGACAATGAGCAGTTCTTC. Protein: CASSLGADNEQFF. Based on the CDR3 plus reference TRBV7-2 and TRBJ2-1, the full variable domain is GAGVSQSPSNKVTEKGKDVELRCDPISGHTALYWYRQSLGQGLEFLIYFQGNSAPDKSGLPSDRFSAERTGGSVSTLTIQRTQQEDSAVYLCASSLGADNEQFFGPGTRLTVL.

The J gene is TRBJ1-5, the V gene TRBV12-5; maybe TRBD1 (5 bases). CDR3 length: 14 residues. The V gene lost 7 bases and the J gene lost 5 bases, with 15 bases spanning the gap. Germline V gene lookup returns CDR1 LGHNT and CDR2 FRNRAP. As DNA, the CDR3 is TGTGCTAGTGCCCCCGGACACCCTGATCAGCCCCAGCATTTT. It is translated as CASAPGHPDQPQHF.

The chain is built from TRBV19 and TRBJ1-3, with TRBD1 as a possible D gene (5 bases). The CDR3 extends over 15 amino acids. V was clipped by 3 bases and J by 3 bases, with 12 bases between them. CDR1 is LNHDA and CDR2 is SQIVND in the germline V gene (reference sequence). The CDR3 DNA reads as TGTGCCAGTAGTATCCGGCAGGGTCATGGAAACACCATATATTTT. As protein: CASSIRQGHGNTIYF. Drawing the rest from reference TRBV19 and TRBJ1-3, the complete variable domain is DGGITQSPKYLFRKEGQNVTLSCEQNLNHDAMYWYRQDPGQGLRLIYYSQIVNDFQKGDIAEGYSVSREKKESFPLTVTSAQKNPTAFYLCASSIRQGHGNTIYFGEGSWLTVV.

The CDR3 spells CASSLAGLAGETQYF. The CDR3 nucleotides are TGCGCCAGCAGCTTGGCCGGGCTAGCTGGCGAGACCCAGTACTTC. The chain recombines TRBV5-1 with TRBJ2-5, with TRBD2 as a possible D gene (5 bases). The CDR3 extends over 15 amino acids. Trimming pared 0 bases from V and 5 bases from J, leaving 14 bases between. The germline gives CDR1 SGHRS, CDR2 YFSETQ.

The CDR3 region is CASSQDRNTEAFF. The CDR3 DNA reads as TGCGCCAGCAGCCAAGATCGGAACACTGAAGCTTTCTTT. The chain recombines TRBV4-3 with TRBJ1-1; D is ambiguous. The V gene's germline CDR1 is LGHNA and CDR2 YSLEER. The CDR3 has 13 amino acids. Trimming shortened V by 0 bases and J by 1 base, and 3 bases separated the two germline ends.

In its sample, this clone was seen a few times. The chain couples TRBV4-1 to TRBJ1-1, with D possibly TRBD1 on 6 matching bases. Per the germline V gene, CDR1 is MGHRA and CDR2 is YSYEKL. The V end was cut by 3 bases, the J end by 1 base, with 12 bases between. The CDR3 is 15 amino acids. The CDR3 loop reads CASSHAGERNTEAFF. CDR3 in DNA: TGCGCCAGCAGCCACGCAGGGGAAAGGAACACTGAAGCTTTCTTT.

This chain joins TRBV7-9 and TRBJ1-1, with D uncertain. There are 12 residues in the CDR3. The germline V gene has CDR1 SEHNR and CDR2 FQNEAQ (reference sequence). The V end lost 2 bases, the J end lost 4 bases, and 5 bases lay between the germline ends. The DNA for the CDR3 is TGTGCCAGCAGCTTATCGGGCACTGAAGCTTTCTTT. Its translation: CASSLSGTEAFF.

V is TRBV27 and J is TRBJ2-1, with 8 bases fitting TRBD2. V was pared by 5 bases and J by 2 bases, with 5 bases of the junction left unmatched. The CDR3 is made up of 15 amino acids. Germline V gene sequence: CDR1 MNHEY, CDR2 SMNVEV (reference sequence). The CDR3 sequence: CASSMGTRTYNEQFF. The CDR3 DNA reads TGTGCCAGCAGTATGGGGACTAGAACCTACAATGAGCAGTTCTTC.

The rearrangement links TRBV6-2 or TRBV6-3 to TRBJ2-7; D unresolved. CDR1 and CDR2 (germline): MNHEY, SVGEGT. Trimming cost V 4 bases and J 0 bases, with 13 bases left between them. This CDR3 is 15 amino acids long. CDR3 protein: CASSWLAKSSYEQYF. The CDR3 coding sequence is TGTGCCAGCAGTTGGTTAGCCAAGAGCTCCTACGAGCAGTACTTC.

The gene calls are TRBV4-3 and TRBJ2-7; 13 nucleotides agree with TRBD2. CDR3 length equals 15 residues. CDR1 is LGHNA, CDR2 YSLEER, per germline. J gave up 8 bases and V 4 bases, and 8 bases lay outside the gene matches. CDR3 in amino acids: CASSRGTSGIKKQYF. Here the CDR3 DNA reads TGCGCCAGCAGCCGAGGGACTAGCGGGATAAAAAAGCAGTACTTC.

The rearrangement links TRBV29-1 to TRBJ2-3, with 16 bases lining up with TRBD2. Germline V gene lookup returns CDR1 SQVTM and CDR2 ANQGSEA. V shed 6 bases and J 2 bases; nucleotides not matched to a gene: 2. CDR3 length: 15 amino acids. This chain's CDR3 is CSVGTSGGATDTQYF. As DNA, the CDR3 is TGCAGCGTGGGGACTAGCGGGGGGGCCACAGATACGCAGTATTTT.

This sequence joins TRBV19 and TRBJ1-2, with a weak D call TRBD1 (5 bases). V was clipped by 9 bases and J by 3 bases, with 14 bases between them. The CDR3 loop spans 13 amino acids. Looked up from germline, CDR1 is LNHDA and CDR2 is SQIVND (reference sequence). This CDR3 is CASSPTADYGYTF. The CDR3 DNA follows: TGTGCCAGCTCTCCGACAGCAGACTATGGCTACACCTTC.

V is TRBV7-2 and J is TRBJ1-4, with a possible D match to TRBD1 (5 bases). The V gene's germline CDR1 is SGHTA and CDR2 FQGNSA. V gave up 0 bases and J gave up 9 bases, with 11 bases separating them. This CDR3 spans 14 amino acids. The CDR3 coding sequence is TGTGCCAGCAGCTTAGCAGGGGCAGGCAAAAAACTGTTTTTT. Translating it yields CASSLAGAGKKLFF.

CDR3 amino acids: CAWGEGYEQYF. The CDR3 nucleotides are TGTGCCTGGGGGGAGGGTTACGAGCAGTACTTC. The V and J genes are TRBV30 and TRBJ2-7, with 7 bases identical to TRBD2. This CDR3 is built from 11 residues. CDR1 GTSNPN and CDR2 SVGIG come from the germline V gene (reference sequence). Trimming took 5 bases from V and 4 from J; bases not matched to a gene: 2.

The genes are TRBV18 and TRBJ1-6, with 9 bases aligning to TRBD1. CDR1 and CDR2 from the germline V gene are KGHSH and LQKENI. This CDR3 has 15 amino acids. V dropped 6 bases and J dropped 4; count of bases not matched to a gene: 4. Written as DNA, the CDR3 is TGTGCCAGCTCCCCCGGACAGGGGTATAATTCACCCCTCCACTTT. Its protein is CASSPGQGYNSPLHF. Using reference TRBV18 and TRBJ1-6 for the parts outside the CDR3, the full variable domain is NAGVMQNPRHLVRRRGQEARLRCSPMKGHSHVYWYRQLPEEGLKFMVYLQKENIIDESGMPKERFSAEFPKEGPSILRIQQVVRGDSAAYFCASSPGQGYNSPLHFGNGTRLTVT.

The rearrangement joins TRBV18 to TRBJ2-1, with 9 bases lining up with TRBD1. Per germline, CDR1 KGHSH and CDR2 LQKENI. The junction had 7 bases not matched to a gene; V was cut back by 3 bases and J by 4 bases. This CDR3 spans 16 amino acids. CDR3 in amino acids: CASSPSGTGPYNEQFF. CDR3 sequence (DNA): TGTGCCAGCTCACCCAGCGGGACAGGGCCATACAATGAGCAGTTCTTC. The complete variable domain, with remaining parts taken from reference TRBV18 and TRBJ2-1, reads NAGVMQNPRHLVRRRGQEARLRCSPMKGHSHVYWYRQLPEEGLKFMVYLQKENIIDESGMPKERFSAEFPKEGPSILRIQQVVRGDSAAYFCASSPSGTGPYNEQFFGPGTRLTVL.

The chain links TRBV16 to TRBJ1-2; 8 bases fit TRBD1. The CDR3 extends over 17 amino acids. Trimming removed 0 bases from V and 4 bases from J; junction bases left unmatched: 10. Germline-derived CDR1 and CDR2 are KGHSY and FQNENV. This CDR3 reads CASSQSVTGTGGYGYTF. In nucleotides, the CDR3 is TGTGCCAGCAGCCAATCGGTAACCGGAACAGGGGGCTATGGCTACACCTTC.

For the CDR3, the DNA is TGCAGCGCCCGAAGGGCCGGGGGGCTCCCGGTCGGCGAGCAGTACTTC. It codes for CSARRAGGLPVGEQYF. The genes are TRBV29-1 and TRBJ2-7; TRBD2 might be the D (7 bases). The CDR3 length is 16 residues. The germline CDR1 and CDR2 sequences are SQVTM and ANQGSEA. Trimming left V 7 bases short and J 6 bases short, with 28 bases between.

This clone has more than one count but fewer than ten. The rearrangement joins TRBV11-3 to TRBJ1-2; TRBD1 aligns across 8 bases. The CDR3 is made up of 13 amino acids. The J segment lost 9 bases and the V segment lost 5 bases, leaving 8 bases of the junction unmatched. CDR1 is SGHNT, CDR2 YENEEA, per germline. The CDR3 region is CASSGTGGDRYTF. The CDR3 DNA is TGTGCCAGCAGCGGAACAGGGGGGGATCGCTACACCTTC. Full variable domain (outside the CDR3, taken from reference TRBV11-3 and TRBJ1-2): EAGVVQSPRYKIIEKKQPVAFWCNPISGHNTLYWYLQNLGQGPELLIRYENEEAVDDSQLPKDRFSAERLKGVDSTLKIQPAELGDSAVYLCASSGTGGDRYTFGSGTRLTVV.

This sequence joins TRBV4-3 and TRBJ2-3, with a tentative D call TRBD2 (6 bases). The germline V gene has CDR1 LGHNA and CDR2 YSLEER. CDR3 length: 13 amino acids. Trimming removed 4 bases from V and 4 bases from J, with 9 bases in between. This CDR3 is CASSPGAADTQYF. The CDR3 nucleotides read TGCGCCAGCAGCCCGGGAGCGGCAGATACGCAGTATTTT.

The chain uses TRBV29-1 and TRBJ1-2; the D gene is possibly TRBD1 (6 bases). Germline loops: CDR1 SQVTM, CDR2 ANQGSEA. The CDR3 contains 13 residues. The V gene lost 5 bases and the J gene lost 5 bases, with 15 bases spanning the gap. This chain's CDR3 is CSVSPTGAYGYTF. CDR3 bases: TGCAGCGTTTCCCCGACAGGCGCATATGGCTACACCTTC.

V gene TRBV28 combines with J gene TRBJ1-1; 8 nucleotides agree with TRBD1. The CDR3 runs 14 residues. The V and J ends lost 2 bases and 4 bases, in that order; junction bases with no gene match: 3. Per germline, CDR1 MDHEN and CDR2 SYDVKM. The CDR3 sequence is CASSLPDRGTEAFF. CDR3 coding DNA: TGTGCCAGCAGTTTACCCGACAGGGGCACTGAAGCTTTCTTT. The full variable domain, completed using reference TRBV28 and TRBJ1-1, is DVKVTQSSRYLVKRTGEKVFLECVQDMDHENMFWYRQDPGLGLRLIYFSYDVKMKEKGDIPEGYSVSREKKERFSLILESASTNQTSMYLCASSLPDRGTEAFFGQGTRLTVV.

This chain connects TRBV5-1 to TRBJ2-1, with 8 nucleotides matching TRBD1. From germline, CDR1 is SGHRS and CDR2 YFSETQ. CDR3 length: 16 residues. Trimming cost V 0 bases and J 0 bases; bases outside gene matches: 2. CDR3 amino acids: CASSLEGTGSYNEQFF. For the CDR3, the DNA is TGCGCCAGCAGCTTGGAGGGGACAGGCTCCTACAATGAGCAGTTCTTC. Together with reference TRBV5-1 and TRBJ2-1, the CDR3 gives the full variable domain: KAGVTQTPRYLIKTRGQQVTLSCSPISGHRSVSWYQQTPGQGLQFLFEYFSETQRNKGNFPGRFSGRQFSNSRSEMNVSTLELGDSALYLCASSLEGTGSYNEQFFGPGTRLTVL.

This chain joins TRBV30 and TRBJ2-7; the match to TRBD2 covers 7 bases. This CDR3 comprises 13 residues. Trimming at V came to 4 bases and at J to 3 bases, leaving 6 bases not matched to a gene. Looked up from germline, CDR1 is GTSNPN and CDR2 is SVGIG (reference sequence). DNA for the CDR3: TGTGCCTGGACCCCGGGACTAAACTACGAGCAGTACTTC. This codes for CAWTPGLNYEQYF.

The V gene is TRBV5-5, the J gene TRBJ2-5, with D perhaps matching TRBD2 (5 bases). Trimming cost V 5 bases and J 5 bases, with 19 bases left between them. The V gene's germline CDR1 is SGHKS and CDR2 YYEKEE (reference sequence). There are 15 residues in the CDR3. The CDR3 DNA sequence: TGTGCCAGCAGTTCAGACCCCGGGCGGGCGGAGACCCAGTACTTC. This gives the protein CASSSDPGRAETQYF.

The rearrangement joins TRBV30 to TRBJ1-5; maybe TRBD1 (6 bases). Germline V CDR1 and CDR2: GTSNPN, SVGIG (reference sequence). This CDR3 comprises 13 residues. The V end lost 7 bases, the J end lost 3 bases, and 13 bases lay between the germline ends. Here the CDR3 DNA reads TGTGCCTCCGCAGGGGACAACAATCAGCCCCAGCATTTT. Translation: CASAGDNNQPQHF.

V gene TRBV7-2 combines with J gene TRBJ2-5; 9 bases agree with TRBD2. Germline V gene sequence: CDR1 SGHTA, CDR2 FQGNSA. V shed 7 bases and J 0 bases; nucleotides not matched to a gene: 9. The CDR3 has 16 residues. DNA of the CDR3: TGTGCCAGCACCCAACGGGCTAGCGGGAACCAAGAGACCCAGTACTTC. This codes for CASTQRASGNQETQYF.

V gene TRBV5-1 combines with J gene TRBJ1-2; D gene uncertain. Trimming shortened V by 5 bases and J by 2 bases, and 19 bases separated the two germline ends. The CDR3 has 16 residues. The germline gives CDR1 SGHRS, CDR2 YFSETQ. The chain's CDR3 is CASSMGRARLNYGYTF. DNA for the CDR3: TGCGCCAGCAGTATGGGGAGGGCGCGGCTAAACTATGGCTACACCTTC.

The V gene is TRBV2, the J gene TRBJ2-3; D gene unclear. Germline lookup yields CDR1 SNHLY and CDR2 FYNNEI. This CDR3 region has 11 residues. The V and J ends lost 6 bases and 5 bases respectively, with 6 bases between them. DNA of the CDR3: TGTGCCAGCAGCTATGGAGATACGCAGTATTTT. It yields the protein CASSYGDTQYF.

This chain links TRBV3-1 (or the pseudogene TRBV3-2) with TRBJ1-2, with D maybe TRBD1 (6 bases). The germline V and J ends were trimmed by 7 bases and 5 bases, with 14 bases remaining between them. The length of the CDR3 is 13 residues. The germline V gene encodes CDR1 LGHDT and CDR2 YNNKEL (reference sequence). CDR3 sequence: CASTPKGGYGYTF. The DNA of the CDR3 is TGTGCCAGCACCCCAAAGGGGGGGTATGGCTACACCTTC.

The chain joins TRBV5-1 to TRBJ2-1; the match to TRBD1 covers 9 bases. The CDR3 loop spans 18 amino acids. Germline CDR1 and CDR2: SGHRS and YFSETQ. V shed 4 bases, J shed 8 bases, and the junction held 19 bases outside the gene matches. The CDR3 spells CASSPQDRGRGPVDEQFF. The CDR3 DNA sequence: TGCGCCAGCAGCCCTCAGGACAGGGGAAGGGGGCCGGTCGATGAGCAGTTCTTC.